This TCR beta chain emerged from a study of T cells in Graves' hyperthyroidism and ophthalmopathy. RNA transcripts provided the source from which TCR beta CDR3 regions were amplified. TCR CDR3 underwent first-round RT-PCR with the HTBI primer set. TCRdb recomputed calls from the multiplex PCR reads with MiXCR, one row per CDR3 protein. The sample contains under 700,000 distinct CDR3 sequences, 16% of which appear only once. The CDR3 runs to 14 residues. Germline V CDR1 and CDR2: MNHNS, SASEGT. Trimming took off 5 bases at V and 0 bases at J, with 10 bases between the two ends. Lactation, pregnancy, other autoimmune disease or uncontrolled infection led to exclusion of patients.

The chain uses TRBV6-1 and TRBJ1-1; a weak D match, TRBD1 (5 bases). What was sequenced was blood. The receptor was derived from a woman aged 18-29 years with Graves' hyperthyroidism. The CDR3 DNA reads as TGTGCCAGCAGTTATACAGGCATGAACACTGAAGCTTTCTTT. Its protein is CASSYTGMNTEAFF.